The sample holds a few counts of the clone carrying this TCR beta chain. The germline gives CDR1 LGHNT, CDR2 FRNRAP. The CDR3 runs to 12 residues. V lost 6 bases and J lost 7; bases outside the gene matches: 2. Original handling: Estimation of nucleated cell counts relied on the amplification of reference gene primers. Produced via immunoSEQ multiplex PCR; TCRdb's table is partial and in-frame only. V and J calls and clone size are copied from that table; D and trimming were computed from the DNA. The data hold approximately 220,000 clones, with less than 90% observed a single time. The sample is drawn from a study of blood T cell repertoires in COVID-19. About the research overall: The samples span acute and convalescent COVID-19 from the United States, Italy and Spain. PBMCs, B-cell-depleted T cells, or T cells were the source of the cDNA or gDNA that made up the material.

The sample was peripheral blood. This sequence joins TRBV12-5 and TRBJ2-1; 8 bases fit TRBD1. This clonotype originated in a woman in her fifties or sixties who had recovered from COVID-19. CDR3 residues: CASGQGDNEQFF. The CDR3 DNA sequence: TGTGCTAGTGGACAGGGGGATAATGAGCAGTTCTTC. Using reference TRBV12-5 and TRBJ2-1 for the parts outside the CDR3, the full variable domain is DARVTQTPRHKVTEMGQEVTMRCQPILGHNTVFWYRQTMMQGLELLAYFRNRAPLDDSGMPKDRFSAEMPDATLATLKIQPSEPRDSAVYFCASGQGDNEQFFGPGTRLTVL.